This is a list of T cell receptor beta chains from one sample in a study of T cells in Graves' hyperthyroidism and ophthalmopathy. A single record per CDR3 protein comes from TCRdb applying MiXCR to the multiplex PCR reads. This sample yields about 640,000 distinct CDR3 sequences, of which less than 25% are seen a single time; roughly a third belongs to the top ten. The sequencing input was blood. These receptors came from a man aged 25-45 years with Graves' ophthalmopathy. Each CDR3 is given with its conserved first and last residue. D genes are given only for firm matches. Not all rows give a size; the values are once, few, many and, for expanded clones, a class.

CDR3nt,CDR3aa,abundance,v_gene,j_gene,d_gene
TGTGCCAGTAGTCTGGGAGGGGACAAGAACACTGAAGCTTTCTTT,CASSLGGDKNTEAFF,.,TRBV19,TRBJ1-1,.
TGTGCCAGCAGTTCATTGAGTAGCACAGATACGCAGTATTTT,CASSSLSSTDTQYF,many,TRBV28,TRBJ2-3,.
TGTGCCAGCAGTGAACTGGGACAAGACTACGAGCAGTACTTC,CASSELGQDYEQYF,.,TRBV25-1,TRBJ2-7,.
TGTGCCAGCAGCCCGCCGGAGGGCACTGAAGCTTTCTTT,CASSPPEGTEAFF,many,TRBV28,TRBJ1-1,.
TGTGCCAGCAGTTTCTGGTCACGGAATTCACCCCTCCACTTT,CASSFWSRNSPLHF,few,TRBV28,TRBJ1-6,.
TGTGCCAGCAGTTTACTGGACAGAGATGGAAACACCATATATTTT,CASSLLDRDGNTIYF,few,TRBV28,TRBJ1-3,.
TGTGCCAGCAGCCCTAGGGACAGAACCTACGAGCAGTACTTC,CASSPRDRTYEQYF,many,TRBV11-2,TRBJ2-7,TRBD1
TGTGCCAGCTCACCATCCCGGGACACAACCTACGAGCAGTACTTC,CASSPSRDTTYEQYF,.,TRBV18,TRBJ2-7,.
TGTGCCAGCAGAGCAACAGGGGGCCATGGCTACACCTTC,CASRATGGHGYTF,many,TRBV12-3/TRBV12-4,TRBJ1-2,TRBD1
TGTGCCAGCAGAACAACCGGGACAGCCTGGAACACTGAAGCTTTCTTT,CASRTTGTAWNTEAFF,many,TRBV28,TRBJ1-1,TRBD1
TGTGCCAGCAGCATGGGACGGAGGAGCACTGAAGCTTTCTTT,CASSMGRRSTEAFF,many,TRBV7-2,TRBJ1-1,.
TGTGCCAGCAGTCGGAAGCCGGGAACGCAGTTCTTC,CASSRKPGTQFF,few,TRBV6-1,TRBJ2-1,.
TGTGCCAGCAGCTCCGGGACAGGGGGCAAAGAGACCCAGTACTTC,CASSSGTGGKETQYF,few,TRBV7-9,TRBJ2-5,TRBD1